The sequence of this TCR beta chain was determined in a study of cytomegalovirus exposure and HLA in healthy donors. Study-wide context: Drawn from HLA-typed donors, some 80 million unique TCRs were held in an early data release. General observations from the study: Association with HLA alleles at 0.05 false discovery rate was found for 16,951 TCR beta sequences in a later analysis. Overall, some 160 TCR beta chains were annotated as cytomegalovirus-associated.

Primers included in the PCR were 60 Vbeta and 13 Jbeta primers. Assay: immunoSEQ multiplex PCR; the TCRdb copy retains only in-frame clones and omits some. The table lists more than 70,000 clones. The CDR3 has 15 residues. CDR1 is SGHNT, CDR2 YYREEE, per germline (reference sequence). V shed 4 bases, J shed 6 bases, and the junction held 10 bases outside the gene matches. In regard to this clone: Its antigen is unknown.

The sequence was collected from a woman in her sixties or seventies in good health and CMV-seronegative. This rearrangement joins TRBV5-4 to TRBJ2-1, with TRBD2 matching over 7 bases. The sequenced sample consisted of PBMCs. The CDR3 coding sequence is TGTGCCAGCAGCCCCGGAGGGAGGGGCGTCAATGAGCAGTTCTTC. Translation gives CASSPGGRGVNEQFF.